The present TCR beta chain was sequenced within a study of cytomegalovirus exposure and HLA in healthy donors. Concerning this clone: Its matching antigen is unknown.

Researchers ran the PCR with 60 Vbeta and 13 Jbeta primers. The protocol was immunoSEQ multiplex PCR, while the TCRdb copy is restricted to in-frame clones and leaves out a portion. The sample shows 110,000 or so clones, approximately 86% of them seen only once. Findings and limits, study-wide: Earlier analysis found most TCR beta V segments productive about 87% or about 30% of the time. It was only CMV serostatus that was available as immune exposure information.

Trimming cost V 4 bases and J 1 base; bases outside gene matches: 0. Germline V gene lookup returns CDR1 MDHEN and CDR2 SYDVKM. This CDR3 has 15 amino acids. The receptor's source is a man in his late teens or twenties in good health and CMV-seronegative. The J gene is TRBJ1-4, the V gene TRBV28; 10 positions agree with TRBD1. The sample was PBMCs. Here the CDR3 reads CASSWTGGTNEKLFF. CDR3 sequence (DNA): TGTGCCAGCAGTTGGACAGGGGGAACTAATGAAAAACTGTTTTTT.